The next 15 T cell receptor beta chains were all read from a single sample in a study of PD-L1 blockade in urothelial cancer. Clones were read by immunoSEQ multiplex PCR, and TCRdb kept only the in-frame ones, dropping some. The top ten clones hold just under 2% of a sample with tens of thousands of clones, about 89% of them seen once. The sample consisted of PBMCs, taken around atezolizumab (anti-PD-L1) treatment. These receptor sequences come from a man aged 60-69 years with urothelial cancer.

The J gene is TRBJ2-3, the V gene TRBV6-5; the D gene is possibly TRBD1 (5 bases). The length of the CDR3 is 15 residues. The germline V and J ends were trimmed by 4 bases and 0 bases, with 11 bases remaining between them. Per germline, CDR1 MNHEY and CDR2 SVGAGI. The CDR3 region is CASSSPTASTDTQYF. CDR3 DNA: TGTGCCAGCAGTTCCCCGACAGCCAGCACAGATACGCAGTATTTT.

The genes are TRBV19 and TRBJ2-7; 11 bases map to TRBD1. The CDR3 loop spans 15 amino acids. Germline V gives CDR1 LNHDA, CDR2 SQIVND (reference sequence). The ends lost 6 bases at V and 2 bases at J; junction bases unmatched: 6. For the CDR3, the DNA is TGTGCCAGTAGCGCTCCGGGACAGGGGGCCTACGAGCAGTACTTC. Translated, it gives CASSAPGQGAYEQYF.

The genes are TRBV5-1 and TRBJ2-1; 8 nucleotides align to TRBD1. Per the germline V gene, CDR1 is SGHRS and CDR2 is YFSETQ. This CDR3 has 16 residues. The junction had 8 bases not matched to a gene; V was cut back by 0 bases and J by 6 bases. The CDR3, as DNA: TGCGCCAGCAGCTTGGTGGGGACAGGTACGTCCAATGAGCAGTTCTTC. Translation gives CASSLVGTGTSNEQFF.

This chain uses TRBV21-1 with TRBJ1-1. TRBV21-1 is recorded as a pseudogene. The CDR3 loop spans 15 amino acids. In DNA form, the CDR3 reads TGTGCCAGCAGCAAATTCAGCGACCCGTACACTGAAGCTTTCTTT. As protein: CASSKFSDPYTEAFF.

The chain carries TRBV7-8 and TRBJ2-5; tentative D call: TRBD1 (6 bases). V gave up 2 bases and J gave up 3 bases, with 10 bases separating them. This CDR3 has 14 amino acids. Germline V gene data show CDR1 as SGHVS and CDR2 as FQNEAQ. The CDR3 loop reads CASSLQGLEETQYF. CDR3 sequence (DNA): TGTGCCAGCAGCTTACAGGGGTTAGAAGAGACCCAGTACTTC.

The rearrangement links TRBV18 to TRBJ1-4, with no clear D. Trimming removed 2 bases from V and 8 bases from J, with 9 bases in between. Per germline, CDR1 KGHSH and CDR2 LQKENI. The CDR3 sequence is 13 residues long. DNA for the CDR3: TGTGCCAGCTCACCAGGGTCGGGGGAAAAACTGTTTTTT. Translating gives CASSPGSGEKLFF.

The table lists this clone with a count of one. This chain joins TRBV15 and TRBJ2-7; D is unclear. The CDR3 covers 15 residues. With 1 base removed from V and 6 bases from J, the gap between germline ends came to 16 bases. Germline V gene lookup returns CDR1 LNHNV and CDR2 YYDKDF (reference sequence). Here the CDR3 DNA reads TGTGCCACCAGCAGAGTTCCCTACCCCCTGCGCGAGCAGTACTTC. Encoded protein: CATSRVPYPLREQYF.

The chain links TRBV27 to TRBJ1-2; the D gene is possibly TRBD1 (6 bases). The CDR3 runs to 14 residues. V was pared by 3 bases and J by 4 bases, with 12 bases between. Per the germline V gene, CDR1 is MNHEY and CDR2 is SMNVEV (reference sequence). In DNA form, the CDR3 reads TGTGCCAGCAGTTTTTTTGCAGGGGCCTATGGCTACACCTTC. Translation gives CASSFFAGAYGYTF.

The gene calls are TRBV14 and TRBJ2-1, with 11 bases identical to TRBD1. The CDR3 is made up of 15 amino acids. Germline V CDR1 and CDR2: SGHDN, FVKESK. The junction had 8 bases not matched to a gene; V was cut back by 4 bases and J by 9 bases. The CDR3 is CASSRGTGGVSEQFF. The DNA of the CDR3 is TGTGCCAGCAGCCGTGGGACAGGGGGAGTGAGTGAGCAGTTCTTC.

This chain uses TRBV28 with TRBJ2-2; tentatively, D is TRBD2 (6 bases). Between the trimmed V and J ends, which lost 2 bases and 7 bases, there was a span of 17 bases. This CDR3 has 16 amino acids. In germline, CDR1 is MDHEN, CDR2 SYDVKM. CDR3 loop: CASSLPGARGIGELFF. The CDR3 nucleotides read TGTGCCAGCAGTTTACCCGGGGCGCGGGGAATCGGGGAGCTGTTTTTT.

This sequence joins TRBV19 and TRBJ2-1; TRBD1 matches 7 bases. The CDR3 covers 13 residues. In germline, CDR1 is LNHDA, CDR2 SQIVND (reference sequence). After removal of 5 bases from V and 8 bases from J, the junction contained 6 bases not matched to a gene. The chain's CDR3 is CASSRDSLDEQFF. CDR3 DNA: TGTGCCAGTAGTCGGGACAGTTTGGATGAGCAGTTCTTC. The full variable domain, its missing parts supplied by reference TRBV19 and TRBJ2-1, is DGGITQSPKYLFRKEGQNVTLSCEQNLNHDAMYWYRQDPGQGLRLIYYSQIVNDFQKGDIAEGYSVSREKKESFPLTVTSAQKNPTAFYLCASSRDSLDEQFFGPGTRLTVL.

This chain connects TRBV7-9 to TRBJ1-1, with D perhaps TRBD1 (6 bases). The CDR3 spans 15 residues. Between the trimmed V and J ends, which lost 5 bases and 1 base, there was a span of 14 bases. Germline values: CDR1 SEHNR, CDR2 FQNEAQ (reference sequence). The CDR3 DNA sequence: TGTGCCAGCAGCCGCCCGATGACAGGGAACACTGAAGCTTTCTTT. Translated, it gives CASSRPMTGNTEAFF. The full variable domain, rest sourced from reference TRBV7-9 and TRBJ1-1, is DTGVSQNPRHKITKRGQNVTFRCDPISEHNRLYWYRQTLGQGPEFLTYFQNEAQLEKSRLLSDRFSAERPKGSFSTLEIQRTEQGDSAMYLCASSRPMTGNTEAFFGQGTRLTVV.

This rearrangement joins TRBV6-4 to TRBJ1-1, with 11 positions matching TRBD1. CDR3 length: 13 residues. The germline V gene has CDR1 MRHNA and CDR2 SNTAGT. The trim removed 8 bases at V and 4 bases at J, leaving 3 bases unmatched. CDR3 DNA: TGTGCCAGCTCCGGGACAGGGGGCACTGAAGCTTTCTTT. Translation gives CASSGTGGTEAFF.

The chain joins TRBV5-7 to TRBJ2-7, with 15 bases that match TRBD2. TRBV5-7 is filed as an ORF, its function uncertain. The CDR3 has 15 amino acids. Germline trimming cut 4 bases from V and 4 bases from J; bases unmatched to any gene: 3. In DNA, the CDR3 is TGTGCCAGCAGCGCCGGGACTAGCGGGGGGTACGAGCAGTACTTC. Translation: CASSAGTSGGYEQYF.

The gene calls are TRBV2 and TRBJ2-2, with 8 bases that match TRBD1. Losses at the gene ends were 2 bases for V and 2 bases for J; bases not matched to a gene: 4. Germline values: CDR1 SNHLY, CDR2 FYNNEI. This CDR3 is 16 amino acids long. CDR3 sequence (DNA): TGTGCCAGCAGTGAAACCAGGGGGCCAAACACCGGGGAGCTGTTTTTT. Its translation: CASSETRGPNTGELFF.